Below, 2 T cell receptor beta chains from the same sample are listed, as sequenced in a study of shared clonotypes between healthy human individuals. Produced via immunoSEQ multiplex PCR; TCRdb's table is partial and in-frame only. The sample has about 1.5 million clones; around 98% are singletons. Material: naive CD4+ T cells sorted from blood. Indicated subset: CD45RA+ positively selected. The receptors shown here come from a young man in good health.

The chain couples TRBV6-5 to TRBJ2-3; no definite D call. Between the trimmed V and J ends, which lost 6 bases and 9 bases, there was a span of 16 bases. The germline gives CDR1 MNHEY, CDR2 SVGAGI. This CDR3 is 13 amino acids long. This chain's CDR3 is CASRTENERTQYF. In nucleotides, the CDR3 is TGTGCCAGCAGAACCGAAAATGAGAGGACGCAGTATTTT.

This chain links TRBV28 with TRBJ1-3, with 9 nucleotides matching TRBD1. The CDR3 sequence is 16 residues long. Germline V CDR1 and CDR2: MDHEN, SYDVKM. Trimming removed 6 bases from V and 0 bases from J; junction bases left unmatched: 6. The CDR3 DNA is TGTGCCAGCAGCCAAGGACAGGGGATCTCTGGAAACACCATATATTTT. As protein: CASSQGQGISGNTIYF.